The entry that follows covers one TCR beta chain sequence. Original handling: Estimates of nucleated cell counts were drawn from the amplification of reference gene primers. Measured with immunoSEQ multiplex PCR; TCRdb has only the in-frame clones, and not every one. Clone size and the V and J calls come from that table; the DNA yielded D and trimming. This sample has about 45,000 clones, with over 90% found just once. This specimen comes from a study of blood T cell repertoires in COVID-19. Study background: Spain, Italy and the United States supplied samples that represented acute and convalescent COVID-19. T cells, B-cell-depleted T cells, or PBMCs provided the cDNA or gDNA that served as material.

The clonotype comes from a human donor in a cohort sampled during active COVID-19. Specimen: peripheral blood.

CDR3 sequence reads: CASSQDQGAVGYTF. As DNA, the CDR3 is TGTGCCAGCAGCCAAGATCAGGGGGCTGTTGGCTACACCTTC. The chain links TRBV4-2 to TRBJ1-2, with 8 bases that match TRBD1. The length of the CDR3 is 14 residues. The V segment lost 0 bases and the J segment 7 bases; nucleotides outside the gene matches: 4. Germline CDR1 and CDR2: LGHNA and YNFKEQ.